This T cell receptor beta chain was sequenced for a study of PD-1 blockade in classical Hodgkin lymphoma. CDR3 length equals 19 residues. With V trimmed by 4 bases and J by 0 bases, 12 bases remained unmatched. From germline, CDR1 is LNHDA and CDR2 SQIVND (reference sequence). Each patient relapsed following autologous stem cell transplantation, and prior brentuximab vedotin exposure differed. Clones were read by immunoSEQ multiplex PCR, and TCRdb kept only the in-frame ones, dropping some. This sample has 95,000 to 100,000 clones, with around 89% found just once. The clonotype comes from a human donor with classical Hodgkin lymphoma. The sequenced sample was peripheral blood mononuclear cells (PBMCs), obtained before the second cycle of nivolumab. The V gene is TRBV19, the J gene TRBJ2-5; 12 bases map to TRBD1. The chain's CDR3 is CASSKTGTGGDWYQETQYF. The CDR3 region has the DNA TGTGCCAGTAGTAAAACCGGGACAGGGGGCGATTGGTACCAAGAGACCCAGTACTTC.